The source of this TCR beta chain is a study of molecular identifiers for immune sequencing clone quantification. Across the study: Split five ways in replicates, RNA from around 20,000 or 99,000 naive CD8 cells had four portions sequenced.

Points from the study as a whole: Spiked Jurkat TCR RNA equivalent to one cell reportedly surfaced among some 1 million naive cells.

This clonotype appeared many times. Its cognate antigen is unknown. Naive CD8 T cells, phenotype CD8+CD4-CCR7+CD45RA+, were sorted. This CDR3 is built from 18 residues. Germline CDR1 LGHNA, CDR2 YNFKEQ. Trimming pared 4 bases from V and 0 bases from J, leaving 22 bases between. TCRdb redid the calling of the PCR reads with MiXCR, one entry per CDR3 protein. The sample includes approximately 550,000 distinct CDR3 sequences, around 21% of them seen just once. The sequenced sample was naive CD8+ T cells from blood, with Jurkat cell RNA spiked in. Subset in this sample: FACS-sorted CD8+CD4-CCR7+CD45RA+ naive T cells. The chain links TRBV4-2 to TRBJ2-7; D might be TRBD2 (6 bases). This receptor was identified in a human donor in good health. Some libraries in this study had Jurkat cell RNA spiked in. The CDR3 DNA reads TGTGCCAGCAGCCCCCCAATTACCGGGACTTTAAGCTCCTACGAGCAGTACTTC. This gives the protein CASSPPITGTLSSYEQYF.